The sequence of this T cell receptor (beta chain) was determined in a study of blood T cell repertoires in COVID-19. About the research overall: The origin of the acute and convalescent COVID-19 samples was the United States, Italy and Spain.

TCRdb keeps only in-frame clones here, not all; method: immunoSEQ multiplex PCR. The sample shows hundreds of thousands of clones, 90% of them seen only once. Germline V CDR1 and CDR2: LGHNA, YSLEER. With V trimmed by 4 bases and J by 3 bases, 4 bases remained unmatched. This CDR3 is built from 15 residues. Those who participated ranged in age from about 18 to 89 years and resided in about two dozen US areas. Participants' reported clinical history set cohort assignment. Each recovered donor of Cohort 3 presented with two negative PCRs, clearance, or symptom resolution. What was sequenced was PBMCs or T cells enriched from blood (not recorded which). V gene TRBV4-3 combines with J gene TRBJ2-2; 8 bases map to TRBD1. The receptor's source is a man between 60 and 75 years old who had recovered from COVID-19. As DNA, the CDR3 is TGCGCCAGCAGCCTGGACAGGGTCTACACCGGGGAGCTGTTTTTT. It encodes CASSLDRVYTGELFF.